This T cell receptor beta chain was identified during a study of Ad26.COV2.S vaccination and SARS-CoV-2 variants. Background on the study: In the study, Ad26.COV2.S was injected intramuscularly once, or twice 56 days apart.

Study-wide points: Analyses that measured TCR breadth and depth may have underestimated total T cell responses.

Remarks on this clone: Antigen: not known.

Treatment given: around 19 received Ad26.COV2.S at low or high dose, single or two shots; about 5 received placebo; per-sample allocation not given. Repertoires come from day 63 after the first vaccine or placebo injection. An 18-55-year-old adult in Boston served as donor. SARS-CoV-2 spike from the Wuhan strain was encoded by the vaccine, an Ad26 vector. Trimming shortened V by 6 bases and J by 2 bases, and 10 bases separated the two germline ends. The germline V gene encodes CDR1 SGHVS and CDR2 FNYEAQ. This CDR3 is built from 13 residues. TCRdb's table, derived via immunoSEQ multiplex PCR, lists solely in-frame clones and lacks some. The profile covers around 500,000 clones, with around 89% appearing a single time and roughly 1.7% taken by the ten largest.

Sample: peripheral blood, taken in a trial of Ad26.COV2.S vaccine versus placebo. This chain connects TRBV7-6 to TRBJ2-5; weak D call: TRBD2 (5 bases). This receptor was identified in a person aged 18 to 65 who received the Ad26.COV2.S COVID-19 vaccine or a placebo. Here the CDR3 DNA reads TGTGCCAGCAGAGCCGGGGTACAAGAGACCCAGTACTTC. Translating gives CASRAGVQETQYF.